A single sample gave rise to the 12 T cell receptor beta chains below, sequenced in a study of blood T cell repertoires in COVID-19. Generated by immunoSEQ multiplex PCR, the TCRdb table keeps only in-frame clones and is missing some. The table records about 150,000 clones, approximately 80% of them present only once. Sequenced input: peripheral blood. All receptors come from a man between 60 and 75 years old with active or convalescent COVID-19.

V gene TRBV7-9 combines with J gene TRBJ1-1; weak D call: TRBD1 (5 bases). The CDR3 runs to 18 residues. Germline assignment: CDR1 SEHNR and CDR2 FQNEAQ (reference sequence). Trimming removed 1 base at V and 1 base at J, with 19 bases between. The CDR3: CASSLGAGQGLRNTEAFF. CDR3 DNA sequence: TGTGCCAGCAGCTTAGGGGCCGGGCAGGGTTTGAGGAACACTGAAGCTTTCTTT.

This clone counts as medium-sized. This rearrangement joins TRBV7-9 to TRBJ2-1, with 11 bases fitting TRBD2. CDR3 length: 16 amino acids. V was clipped by 5 bases and J by 2 bases; unmatched bases: 5. The germline V gene has CDR1 SEHNR and CDR2 FQNEAQ (reference sequence). Here the CDR3 reads CASSPRLAGPYNEQFF. CDR3 DNA: TGTGCCAGCAGCCCCCGACTAGCGGGACCCTACAATGAGCAGTTCTTC. The full variable domain, its missing parts supplied by reference TRBV7-9 and TRBJ2-1, is DTGVSQNPRHKITKRGQNVTFRCDPISEHNRLYWYRQTLGQGPEFLTYFQNEAQLEKSRLLSDRFSAERPKGSFSTLEIQRTEQGDSAMYLCASSPRLAGPYNEQFFGPGTRLTVL.

The chain employs TRBV3-1 (or the pseudogene TRBV3-2) and TRBJ1-6; D not resolved. The germline V and J ends were trimmed by 4 bases and 4 bases, with 14 bases remaining between them. The CDR3 loop spans 16 amino acids. Germline CDR1 LGHDT, CDR2 YNNKEL (reference sequence). For the CDR3, the DNA is TGTGCCAGCAGCCGAGGGTCTGAGAGATATAATTCACCCCTCCACTTT. Residues: CASSRGSERYNSPLHF.

As concerns this clone: Other DNA sequences from this sample encode an identical CDR3 as well. The chain links TRBV6-4 to TRBJ1-5, with 10 nucleotides matching TRBD1. Germline CDR1 MRHNA, CDR2 SNTAGT. The CDR3 is 13 amino acids. With 6 bases clipped from V and 6 bases from J, the junction kept 2 bases outside the gene matches. Here the CDR3 reads CASSRDRGQPQHF. CDR3 nucleotide sequence: TGTGCCAGCAGCCGGGACAGGGGTCAGCCCCAGCATTTT.

V and J are TRBV28 and TRBJ2-5, with D perhaps TRBD1 (8 bases). This CDR3 comprises 15 residues. Germline CDR1 and CDR2: MDHEN and SYDVKM. The germline V and J ends were trimmed by 6 bases and 5 bases, with 19 bases remaining between them. The CDR3 is CASSPTGAGAETQYF. CDR3 nucleotides: TGTGCCAGCAGCCCGACAGGGGCGGGGGCGGAGACCCAGTACTTC.

The gene calls are TRBV7-9 and TRBJ1-2; D remains unclear. Germline V gene sequence: CDR1 SEHNR, CDR2 FQNEAQ (reference sequence). The CDR3 is 12 amino acids. The ends were cut back, 6 bases at V and 2 bases at J, with 7 bases in the middle. As DNA, the CDR3 is TGTGCCAGCAGTGCGACAAACTATGGCTACACCTTC. This sequence encodes CASSATNYGYTF.

As concerns this clone: Germline is not matched at one junction end, which may reflect a read error. The chain carries TRBV7-3 and TRBJ1-1; 8 bases agree with TRBD1. Germline-derived CDR1 and CDR2 are SGHTA and FQGTGA. The CDR3 length is 15 residues. CDR3 in DNA: TGTGCCAGCAGCGTAACAGGGGGTGCGAACACTGAAGCTTTCTTT. It encodes CASSVTGGANTEAFF. Drawing the rest from reference TRBV7-3 and TRBJ1-1, the complete variable domain is GAGVSQTPSNKVTEKGKYVELRCDPISGHTALYWYRQSLGQGPEFLIYFQGTGAADDSGLPNDRFFAVRPEGSVSTLKIQRTERGDSAVYLCASSVTGGANTEAFFGQGTRLTVV.

This clone was observed a few times. J is TRBJ1-5 and V is TRBV2; D not resolved. CDR1 is SNHLY, CDR2 FYNNEI, per germline. CDR3 size: 13 residues. V lost 7 bases and J lost 2, with 9 bases in between. The CDR3 coding sequence is TGTGCCAGCACTCCTTCTCGCAATCAGCCCCAGCATTTT. Translated, it gives CASTPSRNQPQHF.

This sequence joins TRBV5-1 and TRBJ2-5; D is perhaps TRBD2 (5 bases). Between the trimmed V and J ends, which lost 0 bases and 1 base, there was a span of 13 bases. The CDR3 has 16 amino acids. The germline gives CDR1 SGHRS, CDR2 YFSETQ. The CDR3: CASSLAGSRGQETQYF. The CDR3 region has the DNA TGCGCCAGCAGCTTGGCCGGCAGCCGGGGCCAAGAGACCCAGTACTTC.

The chain carries TRBV30 and TRBJ1-2, with 8 nucleotides matching TRBD1. This CDR3 is built from 13 residues. In germline, CDR1 is GTSNPN, CDR2 SVGIG (reference sequence). Trimming removed 5 bases from V and 2 bases from J; junction bases left unmatched: 4. CDR3 sequence (DNA): TGTGCCTGGGGCAGGGGGCAGAACTATGGCTACACCTTC. Translating gives CAWGRGQNYGYTF.

The CDR3 nucleotides read TGTGCCAGCAGTTACCGGCAGGCCAACCCGGGGACTGAAGCTTTCTTT. Its protein is CASSYRQANPGTEAFF. The J gene is TRBJ1-1, the V gene TRBV6-2 or TRBV6-3; D ambiguous. The CDR3 consists of 16 residues. Trimming took 2 bases from V and 5 from J, leaving 18 bases between them. Germline assignment: CDR1 MNHEY and CDR2 SVGEGT.

The chain recombines TRBV19 with TRBJ1-1; TRBD1 matches 7 bases. The V gene end was trimmed by 6 bases and the J gene end by 0 bases; junction bases not matched to a gene: 7. The CDR3 is 15 amino acids. Germline CDR1 LNHDA, CDR2 SQIVND (reference sequence). DNA for the CDR3: TGTGCCAGTAGGTCGGGACAGTTTGTGAACACTGAAGCTTTCTTT. Translation: CASRSGQFVNTEAFF. The whole variable domain, filled in from reference TRBV19 and TRBJ1-1, reads DGGITQSPKYLFRKEGQNVTLSCEQNLNHDAMYWYRQDPGQGLRLIYYSQIVNDFQKGDIAEGYSVSREKKESFPLTVTSAQKNPTAFYLCASRSGQFVNTEAFFGQGTRLTVV.